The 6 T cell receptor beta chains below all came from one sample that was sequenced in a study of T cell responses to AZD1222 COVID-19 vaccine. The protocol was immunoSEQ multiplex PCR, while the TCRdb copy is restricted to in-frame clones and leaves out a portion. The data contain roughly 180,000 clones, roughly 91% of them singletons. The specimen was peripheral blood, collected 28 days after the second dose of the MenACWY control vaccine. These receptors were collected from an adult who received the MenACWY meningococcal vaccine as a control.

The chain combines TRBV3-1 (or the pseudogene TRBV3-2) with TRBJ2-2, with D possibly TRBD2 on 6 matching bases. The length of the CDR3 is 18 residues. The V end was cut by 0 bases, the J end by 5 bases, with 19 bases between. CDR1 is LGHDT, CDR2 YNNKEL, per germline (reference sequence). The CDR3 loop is CASSQEAGQPGGTGELFF. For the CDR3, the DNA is TGTGCCAGCAGCCAAGAGGCCGGGCAGCCCGGAGGGACCGGGGAGCTGTTTTTT.

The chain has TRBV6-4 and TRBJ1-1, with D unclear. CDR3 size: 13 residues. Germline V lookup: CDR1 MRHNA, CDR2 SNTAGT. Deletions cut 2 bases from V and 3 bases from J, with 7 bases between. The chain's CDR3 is CASSDGGHTEAFF. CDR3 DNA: TGTGCCAGCAGTGACGGCGGGCACACTGAAGCTTTCTTT.

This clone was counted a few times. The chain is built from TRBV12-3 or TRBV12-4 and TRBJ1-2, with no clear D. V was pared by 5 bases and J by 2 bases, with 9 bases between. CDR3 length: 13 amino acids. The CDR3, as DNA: TGTGCCAGCAGTGGACTCAGCAACTATGGCTACACCTTC. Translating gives CASSGLSNYGYTF.

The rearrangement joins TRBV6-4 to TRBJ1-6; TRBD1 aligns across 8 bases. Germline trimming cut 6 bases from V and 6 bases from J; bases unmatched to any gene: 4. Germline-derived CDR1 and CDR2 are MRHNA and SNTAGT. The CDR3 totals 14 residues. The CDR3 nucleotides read TGTGCCAGCAGCCGGGGACAGGTTAATTCACCCCTCCACTTT. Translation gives CASSRGQVNSPLHF.

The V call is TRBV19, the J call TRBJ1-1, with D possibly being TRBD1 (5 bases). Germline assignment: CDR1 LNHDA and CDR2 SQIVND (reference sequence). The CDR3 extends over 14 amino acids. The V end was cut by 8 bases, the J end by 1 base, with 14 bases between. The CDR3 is CASSWGRRNTEAFF. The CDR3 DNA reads TGTGCCAGTTCATGGGGCCGGAGGAACACTGAAGCTTTCTTT. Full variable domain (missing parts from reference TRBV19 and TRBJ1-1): DGGITQSPKYLFRKEGQNVTLSCEQNLNHDAMYWYRQDPGQGLRLIYYSQIVNDFQKGDIAEGYSVSREKKESFPLTVTSAQKNPTAFYLCASSWGRRNTEAFFGQGTRLTVV.

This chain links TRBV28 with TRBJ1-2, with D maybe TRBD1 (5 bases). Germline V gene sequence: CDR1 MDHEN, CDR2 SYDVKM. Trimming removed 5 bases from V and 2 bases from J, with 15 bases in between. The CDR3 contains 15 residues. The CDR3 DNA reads TGTGCCAGCAGTAACTCGCGACAGAAGAACTATGGCTACACCTTC. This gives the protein CASSNSRQKNYGYTF.